This T cell receptor (beta chain) was found in a study of T cells in Graves' hyperthyroidism and ophthalmopathy. Study information: Before any treatment, at initial diagnosis, peripheral blood was collected.

This CDR3 is 16 amino acids long. Germline V gene data show CDR1 as SGHNT and CDR2 as YYREEE (reference sequence). V lost 3 bases and J lost 6; bases outside the gene matches: 4. The CDR3 regions of TCR beta were amplified from RNA transcripts. TCR CDR3 regions were first amplified by RT-PCR with HTBI primers. A single record per CDR3 protein comes from TCRdb applying MiXCR to the multiplex PCR reads. The repertoire holds roughly 380,000 distinct CDR3 sequences, with around 14% as singletons. This clonotype was detected only a few times. This TCR derives from a woman in her sixties or seventies with Graves' hyperthyroidism. V and J are TRBV5-4 and TRBJ2-2; 14 positions match TRBD2. Input material: blood. CDR3 DNA: TGTGCCAGCAGCTCCCGGACTAGCGGGAGGTCCGGGGAGCTGTTTTTT. Encoded protein: CASSSRTSGRSGELFF.